Only a few counts were recorded for the clone carrying this T cell receptor (beta chain). Antigen unknown. The data were obtained in a study of vaccination and CD4 T cells after COVID-19. Background on the study: Convalescent patients gave post-COVID blood a median approximately 100 days post-diagnosis, range 35 to 161. As control conditions, cultures were given either a CEFX pool serving as positive control, an HIV-1 Nef pool, or no peptide at all.

Cultured CD4+ T cell DNA was sequenced using the Oncomine TCR Beta short-read assay. Scientists extracted genomic DNA from CD4+ T cells grown in culture. TCRdb re-analysed the PCR reads in MiXCR, keeping a single row per CDR3 protein. The sample carries more than 8,500 distinct CDR3 sequences, 28% recorded once. Treatment of the sample: roughly 11-day PBMC culture with coronavirus spike peptide pools or control peptides (ViraFEST assay). Before the COVID-19 pandemic (2011-2018), CD4+ T cells were obtained from the unexposed donor. Under the ViraFEST approach, antigen-specific T cells were expanded with peptide pools and TCRs subsequently sequenced. PBMCs, plated at two million per well, were grown in the presence of 10 IU/ml IL-2 and 8.5 to 10 ug/ml peptide pools. CDR1 is SGHKS and CDR2 is YYEKEE in the germline V gene (reference sequence). The CDR3 runs 15 residues. Deletions cut 0 bases from V and 7 bases from J, with 14 bases between.

The sequence was collected from a human donor in good health. The V gene is TRBV5-5, the J gene TRBJ1-5; tentative D call: TRBD1 (6 bases). Material for sequencing was CD4+ T cells from blood, cultured in vitro. The chain's CDR3 is CASSLGAGGTQPQHF. CDR3 nucleotide sequence: TGTGCCAGCAGCTTGGGGGCTGGGGGCACACAGCCCCAGCATTTT.